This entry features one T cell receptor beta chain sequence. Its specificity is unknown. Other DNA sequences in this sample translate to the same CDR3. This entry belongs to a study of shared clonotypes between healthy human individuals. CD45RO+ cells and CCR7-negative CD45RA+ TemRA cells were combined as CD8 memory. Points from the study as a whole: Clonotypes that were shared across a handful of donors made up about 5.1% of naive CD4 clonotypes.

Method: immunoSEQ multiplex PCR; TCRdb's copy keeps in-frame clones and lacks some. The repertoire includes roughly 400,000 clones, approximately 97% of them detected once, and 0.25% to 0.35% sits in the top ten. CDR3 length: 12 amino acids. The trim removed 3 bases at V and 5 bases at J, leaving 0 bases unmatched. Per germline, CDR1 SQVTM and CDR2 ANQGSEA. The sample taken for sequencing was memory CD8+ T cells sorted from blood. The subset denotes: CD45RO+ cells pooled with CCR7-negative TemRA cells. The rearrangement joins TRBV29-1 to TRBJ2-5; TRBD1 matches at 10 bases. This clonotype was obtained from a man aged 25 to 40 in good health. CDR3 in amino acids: CSVETGGETQYF. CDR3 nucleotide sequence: TGCAGCGTTGAGACAGGGGGCGAGACCCAGTACTTC.